This is a list of T cell receptor beta chains from one sample in a study of T cells in Graves' hyperthyroidism and ophthalmopathy. TCRdb itself ran the multiplex PCR reads through MiXCR, one entry per CDR3 protein. The sample yields about 600,000 distinct CDR3 sequences, 12% to 15% seen once. Source material: blood. Receptor source: a woman between 18 and 29 years old with Graves' ophthalmopathy. The CDR3 runs from the conserved cysteine through the conserved F or W. The D gene is left open where the match is weak. Not all rows give a size; the values are once, few, many and, for expanded clones, a class.

.	TRBV15	13	many	TRBJ2-1	TGTGCCACCAGCACTAGACCAGAAAATGAGCAGTTCTTC	CATSTRPENEQFF
.	TRBV3-1	14	many	TRBJ1-1	TGTGCCAGCCGCAAGGGGGAGACGAACACTGAAGCTTTCTTT	CASRKGETNTEAFF
.	TRBV2	13	many	TRBJ1-5	TGTGCCAGCTTGCCTTCCCCGAATCAGCCCCAGCATTTT	CASLPSPNQPQHF
TRBD2	TRBV6-1	16	many	TRBJ2-7	TGTGCCAGCAGTGACTCCCCGGCACTAGCGGGAGACGAGCAGTACTTC	CASSDSPALAGDEQYF
.	TRBV4-1	16	few	TRBJ1-5	TGCGCCAGCAGCCAACACGGTGGCGGACAGAATCAGCCCCAGCATTTT	CASSQHGGGQNQPQHF
TRBD1	TRBV28	15	few	TRBJ1-1	TGTGCCACCAGCAAAGGACAGGGGGTGTACACTGAAGCTTTCTTT	CATSKGQGVYTEAFF
.	TRBV5-1	14	many	TRBJ2-1	TGCGCCAGCGGATCTAGCTTCTCCTACAATGAGCAGTTCTTC	CASGSSFSYNEQFF
.	TRBV14	13	.	TRBJ2-7	TGTGCCAGCAGCCGGGGGCTTCTCTACGAGCAGTACTTC	CASSRGLLYEQYF
.	TRBV4-2	15	.	TRBJ2-5	TGTGCCAGCAGCCGAGACCAGGGAGGCTTCAAGACCCAGTACTTC	CASSRDQGGFKTQYF
.	TRBV7-9	12	few	TRBJ2-7	TGTGCTGTGACGAGGTGGGGAGGCGAGCAGTACTTC	CAVTRWGGEQYF
TRBD2	TRBV5-1	15	many	TRBJ2-2	TGCGCCAGCACCTTCCTAGCGGGAGACACCGGGGAGCTGTTTTTT	CASTFLAGDTGELFF
TRBD1	TRBV6-2/TRBV6-3	14	few	TRBJ2-1	TGTGCCAGTGGGACAGCGACCTCCTACAATGAGCAGTTCTTC	CASGTATSYNEQFF
TRBD1	TRBV9	14	.	TRBJ1-5	TGTGCCAGCAGCGTGGGACAGGCCAATCAGCCCCAGCATTTT	CASSVGQANQPQHF
TRBD2	TRBV19	14	few	TRBJ2-7	TGTGCCAGTAGCGCGGGGGGGCTCGGCCACGAGCAGTACTTC	CASSAGGLGHEQYF
.	TRBV20-1	14	.	TRBJ2-1	TGCAGTGCTAGAGAATTGGGGGCCTACAATGAGCAGTTCTTC	CSARELGAYNEQFF
TRBD2	TRBV6-5	14	.	TRBJ2-3	TGTGCCAGCAGTTACTCTATCGGACTAGCGGGACAGTATTTT	CASSYSIGLAGQYF
TRBD2	TRBV19	18	.	TRBJ2-1	TGTGCCAGTAGTGGGGCTAGCGGGATTCCCCTCTCCTACAATGAGCAGTTCTTC	CASSGASGIPLSYNEQFF
.	TRBV24-1	14	.	TRBJ1-4	TGTGCCACCTCCGGGGCTGGCAGGAATGGAAAACTGTTTTTT	CATSGAGRNGKLFF
.	TRBV12-3/TRBV12-4	15	few	TRBJ2-5	TGTGCCAGCAGTTTAGCCTCTCAGCTCCCAGAGACCCAGTACTTC	CASSLASQLPETQYF
.	TRBV7-9	16	many	TRBJ1-6	TGTGCCAGCAGCTCCTCGAGAGGGAACCAAAATTCACCCCTCCACTTT	CASSSSRGNQNSPLHF
.	TRBV6-1	15	few	TRBJ1-2	TGTGCCAGCAGGATACCCCACGGTTCTAACTATGGCTACACCTTC	CASRIPHGSNYGYTF
.	TRBV6-1	18	.	TRBJ1-6	TGTGCCAGCACCCAAGGGGGGGAGTTAGAGGCCGGGGATTCACCCCTCCACTTT	CASTQGGELEAGDSPLHF
.	TRBV27	13	.	TRBJ2-7	TGTGCCAGCAGTCCAGGAGGACCCTACGAGCGGTACTTC	CASSPGGPYERYF
.	TRBV7-9	13	many	TRBJ1-2	TGTGCCAGCAGCTTAGGGGGCGGGGATGGCTACACCTTC	CASSLGGGDGYTF
TRBD2	TRBV20-1	14	many	TRBJ2-3	TGCAGTGTAAAGGCGGGAGTCGGCACAGATACGCAGTATTTT	CSVKAGVGTDTQYF
TRBD1	TRBV12-3/TRBV12-4	15	.	TRBJ2-3	TGTGCCAGCCTTTTAAGGACAGGGGGAACAGATACGCAGTATTTT	CASLLRTGGTDTQYF
.	TRBV19	12	few	TRBJ1-2	TGCGCGACGGCTCCAGCTAACTATGGCTACACCTTC	CATAPANYGYTF
TRBD1	TRBV6-1	17	many	TRBJ1-4	TGTGCCAGCAGTTATACCCCAAGGGGGCCAGAGAATGAAAAACTGTTTTTT	CASSYTPRGPENEKLFF
TRBD2	TRBV6-1	16	many	TRBJ2-5	TGTGCCAGCAGTCACCCCCCTAGCGGGAGGGGAGAGACCCAGTACTTC	CASSHPPSGRGETQYF
.	TRBV20-1	16	many	TRBJ2-1	TGCAGTGCCCCTGGGGGATCGGGGAGACCCTACAATGAGCAGTTCTTC	CSAPGGSGRPYNEQFF
.	TRBV5-6	16	.	TRBJ2-5	TGTGCCAGCAGCTTGGGATGGAGGTGGGACCAAGAGACCCAGTACTTC	CASSLGWRWDQETQYF
TRBD2	TRBV7-9	17	many	TRBJ2-1	TGTGCCAGCAGCTTCAGACCAGCGGGGAGTGAGTACAATGAGCAGTTCTTC	CASSFRPAGSEYNEQFF
.	TRBV7-3	15	many	TRBJ2-1	TGTGCCAGCAGCCCTTACCCGAGCTCCTACAATGAGCAGTTCTTC	CASSPYPSSYNEQFF
.	TRBV20-1	16	few	TRBJ1-6	TGCAGTGCTAGAGATATACAGAGCTCCTATAATTCACCCCTCCACTTT	CSARDIQSSYNSPLHF
TRBD1	TRBV7-9	16	many	TRBJ2-7	TGTGCCAGCAGCTTACCTCGAACCGGACAGGGTCACGAGCAGTACTTC	CASSLPRTGQGHEQYF
TRBD1	TRBV12-3/TRBV12-4	13	many	TRBJ2-7	TGTGCCAGCAGTGTACGGGACAGCTACGAGCAGTACTTC	CASSVRDSYEQYF
TRBD2	TRBV10-2	16	few	TRBJ2-1	TGCGCCAGCAGTGAGTCCCCTAGCGGGAGTTACAATGAGCAGTTCTTC	CASSESPSGSYNEQFF
.	TRBV27	16	many	TRBJ2-7	TGTGCCAGCAGTTTATCGGCAATGGGCCCTGAATACGAGCAGTACTTC	CASSLSAMGPEYEQYF
.	TRBV20-1	14	.	TRBJ1-5	TGCAGTGCTAGAACAGGGAATAGCAATCAGCCCCAGCATTTT	CSARTGNSNQPQHF
TRBD2	TRBV6-2/TRBV6-3	13	many	TRBJ2-3	TGTGCCATCGGGACTACCGGCACAGATACGCAGTATTTT	CAIGTTGTDTQYF
.	TRBV6-1	13	many	TRBJ1-1	TGTGCCAGCAGGTCACAGGGTAACACTGAAGCTTTCTTT	CASRSQGNTEAFF
TRBD1	TRBV3-1	16	many	TRBJ1-5	TGTGCCAGCAGCCAGGGGACAGCTTCTTCTTTTCAGCCCCAGCATTTT	CASSQGTASSFQPQHF
TRBD1	TRBV19	13	few	TRBJ2-7	TGTGCCAGTAGTACGGGACAGGGTAGGGAGCAGTACTTC	CASSTGQGREQYF
TRBD1	TRBV12-3/TRBV12-4	14	many	TRBJ1-2	TGTGCCAGCAGTTTGGGGACAGGACTATATGGCTACACCTTC	CASSLGTGLYGYTF
.	TRBV6-1	15	.	TRBJ2-7	TGTGCCAGCCGCCCCCCCCCCCGGTACGGCTACGAGCAGTACTTC	CASRPPPRYGYEQYF
TRBD2	TRBV2	16	many	TRBJ2-3	TGTGCCAGACGGAGCGGGGAAGGGGCGACCACAGATACGCAGTATTTT	CARRSGEGATTDTQYF
TRBD1	TRBV28	14	many	TRBJ1-2	TGTGCCAGCAGTCAAACAGGGGCGATCTATGGCTACACCTTC	CASSQTGAIYGYTF
.	TRBV9	13	many	TRBJ1-2	TGTGCCAGCAGCGTAGCAGCGGACTATGGCTACACCTTC	CASSVAADYGYTF
TRBD1	TRBV13	14	many	TRBJ1-4	TGTGCCAGCAGTGAGGACAGGGGAAATGAAAAACTGTTTTTT	CASSEDRGNEKLFF
TRBD2	TRBV18	17	few	TRBJ2-3	TGTGCCAGCTCACCCTCGGAGGTGCGGGAGAACACAGATACGCAGTATTTT	CASSPSEVRENTDTQYF
.	TRBV7-8	14	many	TRBJ1-6	TGTGCCAGCAGCGCGAGGGGGGGGCAATCACCCCTCCACTTT	CASSARGGQSPLHF
.	TRBV7-9	16	many	TRBJ2-3	TGTGCCAGCAGCCCCGCCGGCGCAGGGGAGCCAGATACGCAGTATTTT	CASSPAGAGEPDTQYF
.	TRBV30	15	many	TRBJ1-6	TGTGCCTGGAGCAATCTACTCGGGGGGGGGTCACCCCTCCACTTT	CAWSNLLGGGSPLHF